This T cell receptor (beta chain) was identified during a study of OX40 agonist ivuxolimab in advanced cancers. Study overall: Intravenous ivuxolimab was administered to patients every 2 weeks at 0.01 to 10 mg/kg. The study reported partial responses in three patients: one hepatocellular carcinoma, two cutaneous melanoma.

V was trimmed by 1 base and J by 2 bases, leaving 8 bases between them. Looked up from germline, CDR1 is SNHLY and CDR2 is FYNNEI. The CDR3 is 14 amino acids. The table came from immunoSEQ multiplex PCR; TCRdb's copy has only in-frame clones and leaves some out. The sample lists approximately 11,000 clones, 75% to 90% seen once, with over 12% in the top ten. The clonotype was recovered from an adult with an advanced solid tumor such as melanoma, head and neck, liver or kidney cancer. The V and J genes are TRBV2 and TRBJ1-1; D call uncertain. The material sequenced was CD4+ or CD8+ T cells sorted from blood, taken in a trial of the OX40 agonist ivuxolimab. The CDR3 DNA reads TGTGCCAGCAGTGAAGTGGCCAGCAACACTGAAGCTTTCTTT. The encoded protein is CASSEVASNTEAFF. Using reference TRBV2 and TRBJ1-1 for the parts outside the CDR3, the full variable domain is EPEVTQTPSHQVTQMGQEVILRCVPISNHLYFYWYRQILGQKVEFLVSFYNNEISEKSEIFDDQFSVERPDGSNFTLKIRSTKLEDSAMYFCASSEVASNTEAFFGQGTRLTVV.